This T cell receptor delta chain is drawn from a study of DNA immune sequencing with unique molecular identifiers (dated by TCRdb to the early 2020s). Regarding the study in general: Immunomagnetic cell separation was used to enrich gammadelta T cells from buffy coats, and the genomic DNA of the enriched gammadelta T cells was then sequenced. Fluorescence-activated cell sorting was used to enrich gammadelta T cells from PBMC of fewer than 12 healthy individuals. All donors were healthy people, and ten of the donors were profiled using sorted gammadelta T cells from peripheral blood. To compare enriched and non-enriched samples, roughly 0.1 ug of enriched gammadelta T-cell DNA and 1 ug of non-enriched PBMC DNA were sequenced. The method was validated on synthetic reference molecules and on blood samples from healthy individuals. An ultrasensitive DNA-based TRD repertoire sequencing method using PCR-introduced unique molecular identifiers was developed and validated in the study. General conclusions and limits of the study: The primer-based approach is unable to detect novel TRD sequences that the primers do not target. TRD repertoire diversity varied between healthy donors, with several donors highly oligoclonal where top 5 clonotypes exceeded half of productive molecules.

This clone counts as medium-sized (0.01 to 0.1%). Its antigen is currently not known. Per-base qualities were not stored, and no clone one base away is much larger. Library preparation employed multiplex PCR. A 32-plex assay with primers for all 8 TRDV and 4 TRDJ genes covering the CDR3 was used to amplify genomic DNA. A 12-nucleotide UMI was attached over around 3 barcoding PCR cycles, and a second PCR was then run with Illumina adapter primers. Libraries were purified with AMPure XP beads and quality-checked on a Fragment Analyzer with the HS NGS Fragment kit. The sequencing was run with an Illumina MiniSeq mid-output kit, including around 20% PhiX, and 150 cycles of paired-end reads. The source study handled its data this way. MIGEC version 1.2.9 was used to process the reads, grouping reads by UMI and building error-corrected consensus sequences. Modified VDJtools version 1.2.1 scripts and the tcR R package were used for post-processing. Public reads were reanalyzed in TCRdb with CATT, and rows carrying the same DNA were merged afterwards. The authors' filters were not applied to this entry. The table for this sample lists about 4,700 delta-chain clones; roughly an eighth of them were counted only once. The ten largest clones take up approximately 52% of the sample.

The sequencing input was gamma-delta T cells enriched from blood buffy coat, or unenriched PBMCs (not recorded which). The sequence derives from a human donor in good health.

The base sequence is TGTGCCTGTGACTCCGTACTGGGGGAGTACACCGATAAACTCATCTTT. It encodes CACDSVLGEYTDKLIF. This receptor chain uses TRDV2 and TRDJ1; TRDD3 lines up with 9 middle nucleotides. CDR1 and CDR2 were assigned from the germline V gene as GEAIGNYY and EKD. V is trimmed back by 3 bases and J by 0 bases, and the junction contains 7 bases that no gene match accounts for. The CDR3 sequence holds 16 residues, the cysteine and phenylalanine included. The DNA shown is the 48-base CDR3, in frame from base 1.